The 5 T cell receptor beta chains presented below share a single source sample, sequenced in a study of T cells in Graves' hyperthyroidism and ophthalmopathy. From RNA transcripts, TCR beta CDR3 regions were amplified. The study used the HTBI primer set for a first-round RT-PCR of the TCR CDR3. TCRdb used MiXCR to reprocess the multiplex PCR reads, holding one entry per CDR3 protein. The profile shows fewer than 550,000 distinct CDR3 sequences, about 15% of them singletons. The specimen sequenced was blood. These TCRs come from a woman between 18 and 30 years old with Graves' hyperthyroidism.

This clonotype showed up many times. The rearrangement links TRBV7-9 to TRBJ2-7, with D perhaps matching TRBD1 (6 bases). This CDR3 is built from 14 residues. Germline V lookup: CDR1 SEHNR, CDR2 FQNEAQ (reference sequence). Trimming cost V 5 bases and J 2 bases, with 13 bases left between them. CDR3 sequence: CASSTLDRAYEQYF. The CDR3 DNA reads as TGTGCCAGCAGCACCCTGGACAGAGCCTACGAGCAGTACTTC.

V usage is TRBV4-1 and J usage is TRBJ1-6; no definite D call. CDR1 is MGHRA, CDR2 YSYEKL, per germline. The CDR3 length is 14 residues. V was trimmed by 3 bases and J by 5 bases, leaving 8 bases between them. CDR3: CASSHLDDNSPLHF. The DNA for the CDR3 is TGCGCCAGCAGCCATTTGGACGATAATTCACCCCTCCACTTT.

This clonotype was counted many times. The rearrangement joins TRBV9 to TRBJ1-1; perhaps TRBD1 as D (5 bases). The V gene lost 0 bases and the J gene lost 1 base, with 10 bases spanning the gap. This CDR3 has 15 amino acids. The V gene's germline CDR1 is SGDLS and CDR2 YYNGEE. The CDR3 region is CASSVGWGTNTEAFF. CDR3 DNA: TGTGCCAGCAGCGTAGGGTGGGGGACGAACACTGAAGCTTTCTTT.

This clonotype was counted a few times. This sequence joins TRBV24-1 and TRBJ2-6; unclear D gene. Between the trimmed V and J ends, which lost 4 bases and 4 bases, there was a span of 4 bases. The CDR3 runs to 13 residues. Germline V CDR1 and CDR2: KGHDR, SFDVKD. The CDR3 spells CATSEDGANVLTF. CDR3 DNA sequence: TGTGCCACCAGTGAGGACGGGGCCAACGTCCTGACTTTC.

The sample holds one count of this clonotype. The genes are TRBV20-1 and TRBJ2-7, with a tentative D call TRBD2 (7 bases). The V end lost 5 bases, the J end lost 6 bases, and 17 bases lay between the germline ends. This CDR3 has 13 residues. CDR1 DFQATT and CDR2 SNEGSKA come from the germline V gene (reference sequence). The CDR3 DNA follows: TGCAGTGCTCTAGGGGGGGGGATGAGCGAGCAGTACTTC. Protein product: CSALGGGMSEQYF.